These 25 T cell receptor beta chains were sequenced from one sample in a study of blood T cell repertoires in COVID-19. Sequencing was performed with immunoSEQ multiplex PCR; in TCRdb, only in-frame clones are kept and a portion is missing. The table includes 390,000 or so clones, under 85% detected once. The material sequenced was PBMCs or T cells enriched from blood (not recorded which). Receptors originate from a woman aged 45-65 years who had recovered from COVID-19.

This chain joins TRBV11-2 and TRBJ2-7, with 7 bases that match TRBD2. CDR1 is SGHAT and CDR2 is FQNNGV in the germline V gene. The CDR3 consists of 14 residues. V was pared by 1 base and J by 3 bases, with 3 bases of the junction left unmatched. Here the CDR3 reads CASSLARGNYEQYF. Here the CDR3 DNA reads TGTGCCAGCAGCTTAGCGCGGGGGAACTACGAGCAGTACTTC.

The chain links TRBV30 to TRBJ1-2; the D is unclear. CDR1 and CDR2 from the germline V gene are GTSNPN and SVGIG (reference sequence). This CDR3 region has 12 residues. The V gene lost 3 bases and the J gene lost 8 bases, with 13 bases spanning the gap. The chain's CDR3 is CAWSPVGVGYTF. The CDR3, as DNA: TGTGCCTGGAGCCCCGTCGGGGTAGGCTACACCTTC.

The V call is TRBV6-2 or TRBV6-3, the J call TRBJ1-2; TRBD1 matches at 8 bases. Per germline, CDR1 MNHEY and CDR2 SVGEGT. The CDR3 runs to 13 residues. After removal of 6 bases from V and 5 bases from J, the junction contained 5 bases not matched to a gene. The DNA for the CDR3 is TGTGCCAGCAGCCCTGACAGGGGTTATGGCTACACCTTC. This codes for CASSPDRGYGYTF.

The chain carries TRBV11-3 and TRBJ2-1, with 11 bases fitting TRBD1. The CDR3 length is 17 residues. Germline values: CDR1 SGHNT, CDR2 YENEEA. Trimming cost V 1 base and J 7 bases; bases outside gene matches: 9. Here the CDR3 reads CASSLGRTGGAGNEQFF. Written as DNA, the CDR3 is TGTGCCAGCAGCTTAGGTAGGACAGGGGGCGCGGGAAATGAGCAGTTCTTC.

The gene calls are TRBV6-6 and TRBJ1-5, with D possibly TRBD1 on 6 matching bases. This CDR3 spans 12 amino acids. Germline CDR1 and CDR2: MNHNY and SVGAGI (reference sequence). The V and J ends lost 6 bases and 6 bases respectively, with 9 bases between them. For the CDR3, the DNA is TGTGCCAGCAGGGGGGCAGGTCAGCCCCAGCATTTT. Encoded protein: CASRGAGQPQHF.

V is TRBV6-1 and J is TRBJ2-5; D may be TRBD2 (6 bases). Germline V gene lookup returns CDR1 MNHNS and CDR2 SASEGT. The CDR3 is 16 amino acids. V gave up 2 bases and J gave up 6 bases, with 19 bases separating them. The CDR3 nucleotides are TGTGCCAGCAGTGAATTGGAGGGATCTATAATCCAGACCCAGTACTTC. Translation: CASSELEGSIIQTQYF.

J is TRBJ1-6 and V is TRBV6-6; D ambiguous. CDR1 is MNHNY, CDR2 SVGAGI, per germline (reference sequence). With 5 bases removed from V and 7 bases from J, the gap between germline ends came to 18 bases. The CDR3 loop spans 16 amino acids. CDR3 protein: CASSGISRVRNSPLHF. As DNA, the CDR3 is TGTGCCAGCAGTGGTATTTCCCGGGTTAGAAATTCACCCCTCCACTTT.

The chain couples TRBV12-3 or TRBV12-4 to TRBJ1-1; D is unresolved. This CDR3 has 12 amino acids. The germline V and J ends were trimmed by 7 bases and 1 base, with 7 bases remaining between them. CDR3 bases: TGTGCCAGCACGAGACAGAACACTGAAGCTTTCTTT. Protein: CASTRQNTEAFF.

V is TRBV4-2 and J is TRBJ1-1; possibly TRBD1 for D (6 bases). This CDR3 spans 17 amino acids. V was pared by 0 bases and J by 5 bases, with 19 bases between. Germline assignment: CDR1 LGHNA and CDR2 YNFKEQ. CDR3 region: CASSQETAAGARTEAFF. DNA for the CDR3: TGTGCCAGCAGCCAAGAGACCGCCGCGGGGGCGCGGACTGAAGCTTTCTTT.

This rearrangement joins TRBV12-3 or TRBV12-4 to TRBJ1-5; D is unclear. Trimming took 3 bases from V and 8 from J, leaving 11 bases between them. The CDR3 runs 13 residues. CDR3 amino acids: CASSFRKEEPQHF. CDR3 sequence (DNA): TGTGCCAGCAGTTTCCGTAAGGAGGAGCCCCAGCATTTT.

V usage is TRBV28 and J usage is TRBJ1-2; D is possibly TRBD1 (6 bases). This CDR3 has 13 residues. Trimming removed 6 bases from V and 3 bases from J, with 11 bases in between. Germline V CDR1 and CDR2: MDHEN, SYDVKM. The CDR3 nucleotides are TGTGCCAGCAGGACACAGGGCTACTATGGCTACACCTTC. This encodes CASRTQGYYGYTF.

This clone was picked up one time. The chain recombines TRBV7-9 with TRBJ2-5; D not resolved. Deletions cut 5 bases from V and 5 bases from J, with 18 bases between. This CDR3 region has 15 residues. Per the germline V gene, CDR1 is SEHNR and CDR2 is FQNEAQ (reference sequence). CDR3 nucleotides: TGTGCCAGCAGCACCCCACTTGGGCAACTGGAGACCCAGTACTTC. It translates to CASSTPLGQLETQYF. Together with reference TRBV7-9 and TRBJ2-5, the CDR3 gives the full variable domain: DTGVSQNPRHKITKRGQNVTFRCDPISEHNRLYWYRQTLGQGPEFLTYFQNEAQLEKSRLLSDRFSAERPKGSFSTLEIQRTEQGDSAMYLCASSTPLGQLETQYFGPGTRLLVL.

The chain recombines TRBV7-2 with TRBJ2-1, with D possibly matching TRBD2 (6 bases). The CDR3 covers 16 residues. Trimming stripped 1 base from V and 3 bases from J, with 13 bases between. Germline assignment: CDR1 SGHTA and CDR2 FQGNSA. The CDR3 protein is CASSLEAGVGYNEQFF. As DNA, the CDR3 is TGTGCCAGCAGCTTAGAAGCGGGTGTCGGCTACAATGAGCAGTTCTTC.

The chain joins TRBV28 to TRBJ1-6; no clear D gene. CDR1 and CDR2 from the germline V gene are MDHEN and SYDVKM. Trimming cost V 5 bases and J 4 bases, with 9 bases left between them. The CDR3 runs to 14 residues. CDR3 residues: CASSRRVYNSPLHF. The CDR3 DNA reads as TGTGCCAGCAGTCGGAGAGTTTATAATTCACCCCTCCACTTT.

This clone appeared once. The J gene is TRBJ1-2, the V gene TRBV4-2, with TRBD1 as a possible D gene (6 bases). This CDR3 comprises 14 residues. V was pared by 0 bases and J by 8 bases, with 13 bases between. Germline V gene data show CDR1 as LGHNA and CDR2 as YNFKEQ. The CDR3 spells CASSQDRRGGGYTF. The CDR3 DNA sequence: TGTGCCAGCAGCCAAGACAGGAGGGGGGGAGGCTACACCTTC.

The J gene is TRBJ1-1, the V gene TRBV4-1; TRBD1 is a possible D gene (6 bases). Trimming cost V 0 bases and J 3 bases, with 17 bases left between them. Looked up from germline, CDR1 is MGHRA and CDR2 is YSYEKL. The CDR3 extends over 17 amino acids. CDR3 amino acids: CASSQEGRGAGDTEAFF. As DNA, the CDR3 is TGCGCCAGCAGCCAAGAAGGACGGGGGGCGGGGGACACTGAAGCTTTCTTT.

This chain connects TRBV5-1 to TRBJ1-5, with D unresolved. V gave up 4 bases and J gave up 7 bases, with 12 bases separating them. Germline V gene lookup returns CDR1 SGHRS and CDR2 YFSETQ. The CDR3 loop spans 13 amino acids. DNA for the CDR3: TGCGCCAGCAGCCCCGGACTTAACCAGCCCCAGCATTTT. Translated: CASSPGLNQPQHF.

This clone was observed a handful of times. This chain uses TRBV30 with TRBJ1-1; D perhaps matches TRBD1 (6 bases). The ends were cut back, 0 bases at V and 11 bases at J, with 16 bases in the middle. The CDR3 totals 13 residues. CDR1 and CDR2 (germline): GTSNPN, SVGIG (reference sequence). CDR3 sequence: CAWSVGGGGRAFF. In nucleotides, the CDR3 is TGTGCCTGGAGTGTAGGGGGGGGTGGAAGGGCTTTCTTT.

The rearrangement joins TRBV5-5 to TRBJ1-4; D gene unclear. The V gene lost 0 bases and the J gene lost 6 bases, with 9 bases spanning the gap. The CDR3 consists of 14 residues. Germline CDR1 SGHKS, CDR2 YYEKEE (reference sequence). CDR3 region: CASSLDQAHEKLFF. For the CDR3, the DNA is TGTGCCAGCAGCTTGGACCAGGCCCATGAAAAACTGTTTTTT.

The gene calls are TRBV5-1 and TRBJ2-2; TRBD2 agrees at 10 bases. The CDR3 is 16 amino acids. Per the germline V gene, CDR1 is SGHRS and CDR2 is YFSETQ. The trim removed 4 bases at V and 5 bases at J, leaving 8 bases unmatched. The CDR3 nucleotides read TGCGCCAGCAGCCCCGGACATAGCGGGGGGACCGGGGAGCTGTTTTTT. Protein product: CASSPGHSGGTGELFF.

This chain joins TRBV15 and TRBJ1-6, with D maybe TRBD1 (5 bases). V was cut by 3 bases and J by 8 bases, with 8 bases left in between. CDR3 length: 13 residues. Germline V gene data show CDR1 as LNHNV and CDR2 as YYDKDF (reference sequence). The CDR3 sequence is CATSSMGHSPLHF. The CDR3 DNA sequence: TGTGCCACCAGCAGTATGGGGCATTCACCCCTCCACTTT. Filled out from reference TRBV15 and TRBJ1-6, the complete variable domain reads DAMVIQNPRYQVTQFGKPVTLSCSQTLNHNVMYWYQQKSSQAPKLLFHYYDKDFNNEADTPDNFQSRRPNTSFCFLDIRSPGLGDTAMYLCATSSMGHSPLHFGNGTRLTVT.

The chain combines TRBV5-1 with TRBJ2-5; the D gene is possibly TRBD1 (6 bases). The germline V and J ends were trimmed by 4 bases and 5 bases, with 12 bases remaining between them. The germline gives CDR1 SGHRS, CDR2 YFSETQ. This CDR3 region has 13 residues. CDR3 bases: TGCGCCAGCAGCGTACGAAGGGGGGAGACCCAGTACTTC. Translated, it gives CASSVRRGETQYF.

J is TRBJ1-3 and V is TRBV6-6, with D hard to call. This CDR3 is built from 14 residues. Trimming removed 5 bases from V and 0 bases from J, with 8 bases in between. Germline V gene sequence: CDR1 MNHNY, CDR2 SVGAGI (reference sequence). CDR3 in amino acids: CASSSRNSGNTIYF. The CDR3 nucleotides read TGTGCCAGCAGTAGCCGTAACTCTGGAAACACCATATATTTT.

This sequence joins TRBV25-1 and TRBJ2-1, with D perhaps matching TRBD2 (5 bases). This CDR3 has 14 amino acids. Trimming left V 9 bases short and J 4 bases short, with 16 bases between. The V gene's germline CDR1 is MGHDK and CDR2 SYGVNS. CDR3 in amino acids: CAREGQMIYNEQFF. The CDR3 bases are TGTGCCAGAGAGGGCCAAATGATTTACAATGAGCAGTTCTTC.

The chain is built from TRBV14 and TRBJ1-4; 8 bases are shared with TRBD1. V shed 1 base and J 5 bases; nucleotides not matched to a gene: 3. Per the germline V gene, CDR1 is SGHDN and CDR2 is FVKESK. The CDR3 has 15 residues. CDR3 sequence reads: CASSQVTGGNEKLFF. CDR3 sequence (DNA): TGTGCCAGCAGCCAAGTTACAGGGGGAAATGAAAAACTGTTTTTT.